These 20 T cell receptor beta chains were all obtained from the same sample, sequenced in a study of OX40 agonist ivuxolimab in advanced cancers. Clones were read by immunoSEQ multiplex PCR, and TCRdb kept only the in-frame ones, dropping some. Of about 110,000 clones in the sample, around 90% were seen once. The starting material was CD4+ or CD8+ T cells sorted from blood, obtained in a trial of the OX40 agonist ivuxolimab. The receptors come from an adult with an advanced solid tumor such as melanoma, head and neck, liver or kidney cancer.

The chain uses TRBV18 and TRBJ2-5; 7 bases fit TRBD1. Per the germline V gene, CDR1 is KGHSH and CDR2 is LQKENI. This CDR3 has 15 residues. V dropped 5 bases and J dropped 5; count of bases not matched to a gene: 11. In DNA, the CDR3 is TGTGCCAGCTCATCAACCTTGGACAGGAGGGAGACCCAGTACTTC. Encoded protein: CASSSTLDRRETQYF.

The rearrangement links TRBV2 to TRBJ2-1; D is undetermined. The CDR3 is 12 residues long. V dropped 2 bases and J dropped 10 bases, with 9 bases sitting between them. Per germline, CDR1 SNHLY and CDR2 FYNNEI. CDR3 in DNA: TGTGCCAGCAGTGAACTGCGTCGCGAGCAGTTCTTC. Translated: CASSELRREQFF. The entire variable domain, with the rest obtained from reference TRBV2 and TRBJ2-1, is as follows: EPEVTQTPSHQVTQMGQEVILRCVPISNHLYFYWYRQILGQKVEFLVSFYNNEISEKSEIFDDQFSVERPDGSNFTLKIRSTKLEDSAMYFCASSELRREQFFGPGTRLTVL.

With respect to this clone: The same CDR3 is also encoded by other DNA sequences in this sample. The J gene is TRBJ2-7, the V gene TRBV5-4; TRBD1 agrees at 8 bases. V gave up 0 bases and J gave up 4 bases; unmatched junction bases: 3. Germline V CDR1 and CDR2: SGHNT, YYREEE (reference sequence). The CDR3 length is 14 residues. This CDR3 reads CASSLGQGRYEQYF. DNA of the CDR3: TGTGCCAGCAGCTTGGGACAGGGGCGATACGAGCAGTACTTC. The full variable domain, completed using reference TRBV5-4 and TRBJ2-7, is ETGVTQSPTHLIKTRGQQVTLRCSSQSGHNTVSWYQQALGQGPQFIFQYYREEENGRGNFPPRFSGLQFPNYSSELNVNALELDDSALYLCASSLGQGRYEQYFGPGTRLTVT.

This rearrangement joins TRBV4-2 to TRBJ2-7; 10 nucleotides line up with TRBD2. The CDR3 loop spans 17 amino acids. J was trimmed by 0 bases and V by 5 bases; bases with no gene match: 10. CDR1 is LGHNA, CDR2 YNFKEQ, per germline. The CDR3 protein is CASSLDGTSAASYEQYF. The CDR3 DNA reads TGTGCCAGCAGCTTAGATGGGACTAGCGCCGCCTCCTACGAGCAGTACTTC.

This clone was seen a few times. The chain is built from TRBV5-6 and TRBJ1-5, with unresolved D. Germline CDR1 reads SGHDT; CDR2 reads YYEEEE. Trimming took off 2 bases at V and 2 bases at J, with 2 bases between the two ends. The CDR3 runs to 12 residues. The CDR3 is CASSFGNQPQHF. CDR3 bases: TGTGCCAGCAGCTTTGGCAATCAGCCCCAGCATTTT.

The chain employs TRBV6-1 and TRBJ1-6, with 9 bases lining up with TRBD1. Germline V lookup: CDR1 MNHNS, CDR2 SASEGT. This CDR3 is 14 amino acids long. The ends lost 6 bases at V and 10 bases at J; junction bases unmatched: 7. The CDR3 loop reads CASRIQGAGSPLHF. CDR3 DNA: TGTGCCAGCAGGATACAGGGGGCAGGGTCACCCCTCCACTTT.

The gene calls are TRBV30 and TRBJ2-7, with a tentative D call TRBD1 (6 bases). Germline values: CDR1 GTSNPN, CDR2 SVGIG (reference sequence). The V gene lost 0 bases and the J gene lost 3 bases, with 12 bases spanning the gap. CDR3 size: 14 residues. In DNA, the CDR3 is TGTGCCTGGAGTGTAACCGGACAGCACTACGAGCAGTACTTC. The encoded protein is CAWSVTGQHYEQYF.

The CDR3 sequence: CASSLWQGDGELFF. DNA of the CDR3: TGTGCCAGCAGCTTATGGCAGGGCGACGGGGAGCTGTTTTTT. The rearrangement links TRBV7-3 to TRBJ2-2; tentative D call: TRBD1 (5 bases). V was clipped by 2 bases and J by 7 bases, with 11 bases between them. The CDR3 runs 14 residues. The germline gives CDR1 SGHTA, CDR2 FQGTGA.

CDR3 nucleotides: TGCAGTACCAGAGCCTACAATGAGCAGTTCTTC. Amino acids: CSTRAYNEQFF. The chain has TRBV20-1 and TRBJ2-1; D not resolved. Trimming took off 8 bases at V and 2 bases at J, with 7 bases between the two ends. This CDR3 is 11 amino acids long. CDR1 is DFQATT and CDR2 is SNEGSKA in the germline V gene (reference sequence).

The chain employs TRBV10-3 and TRBJ2-7, with D possibly TRBD2 on 5 matching bases. The CDR3 runs to 14 residues. Looked up from germline, CDR1 is ENHRY and CDR2 is SYGVKD. Trimming took off 7 bases at V and 2 bases at J, with 15 bases between the two ends. The CDR3 protein is CAITPAGGPYEQYF. Here the CDR3 DNA reads TGTGCCATCACCCCAGCAGGAGGACCCTACGAGCAGTACTTC.

This clone appeared once. The chain uses TRBV5-6 and TRBJ2-7; D perhaps matches TRBD2 (6 bases). This CDR3 spans 13 amino acids. The V end was cut by 4 bases, the J end by 4 bases, with 12 bases between. In germline, CDR1 is SGHDT, CDR2 YYEEEE. In DNA form, the CDR3 reads TGTGCCAGCAGCCTCGGGACTCAATACGAGCAGTACTTC. Translation gives CASSLGTQYEQYF.

The chain employs TRBV5-8 and TRBJ2-7; D uncertain. Germline-derived CDR1 and CDR2 are SGHTS and YDEGEE. Trimming left V 0 bases short and J 0 bases short, with 10 bases between. This CDR3 has 15 residues. CDR3: CASSLEGRVSYEQYF. DNA for the CDR3: TGTGCCAGCAGCTTGGAAGGTAGGGTCTCCTACGAGCAGTACTTC.

This clone was recorded only once. The chain employs TRBV19 and TRBJ2-2; 7 bases align to TRBD2. The CDR3 length is 15 residues. V dropped 9 bases and J dropped 7; count of bases not matched to a gene: 14. In germline, CDR1 is LNHDA, CDR2 SQIVND (reference sequence). As DNA, the CDR3 is TGTGCCAGCAACCTCGCCGGCGGGGGAGTCGGGGAGCTGTTTTTT. It specifies CASNLAGGGVGELFF.

The rearrangement links TRBV2 to TRBJ2-7; D may be TRBD1 (6 bases). The CDR3 spans 14 residues. The V gene's germline CDR1 is SNHLY and CDR2 FYNNEI. V dropped 6 bases and J dropped 7 bases, with 19 bases sitting between them. The CDR3, as DNA: TGTGCCAGCAGACGGGACACCTCTGTCCGGGAGCAGTACTTC. Protein: CASRRDTSVREQYF.

The genes are TRBV6-5 and TRBJ2-2; TRBD2 is a possible D gene (5 bases). Trimming left V 3 bases short and J 7 bases short, with 15 bases between. Germline V gene data show CDR1 as MNHEY and CDR2 as SVGAGI. This CDR3 has 15 residues. CDR3 protein: CASSYWGAEVGELFF. The CDR3 DNA reads TGTGCCAGCAGTTATTGGGGAGCTGAGGTCGGGGAGCTGTTTTTT.

The chain uses TRBV10-3 and TRBJ2-1; TRBD2 matches 12 bases. V shed 3 bases, J shed 7 bases, and the junction held 10 bases outside the gene matches. There are 17 residues in the CDR3. CDR1 is ENHRY and CDR2 is SYGVKD in the germline V gene. In DNA, the CDR3 is TGTGCCATCAGTGATCTAGCGGGAGGGAATAGGGGGAATGAGCAGTTCTTC. Its translation is CAISDLAGGNRGNEQFF.

This rearrangement joins TRBV7-8 to TRBJ2-3, with D perhaps TRBD1 (7 bases). Germline V lookup: CDR1 SGHVS, CDR2 FQNEAQ. V was pared by 6 bases and J by 4 bases, with 14 bases between. The CDR3 is 14 amino acids. The CDR3 is CASRPARGADTQYF. For the CDR3, the DNA is TGTGCCAGCAGGCCGGCCAGGGGGGCAGATACGCAGTATTTT.

This chain joins TRBV19 and TRBJ1-4; D is perhaps TRBD1 (6 bases). V dropped 3 bases and J dropped 4 bases, with 18 bases sitting between them. Germline V gives CDR1 LNHDA, CDR2 SQIVND (reference sequence). The CDR3 length is 17 residues. The CDR3 reads CASSIWGAHEDNEKLFF. The CDR3, as DNA: TGTGCCAGTAGTATTTGGGGGGCACATGAGGATAATGAAAAACTGTTTTTT.

The chain carries TRBV13 and TRBJ1-5; no reliable D call. The V and J ends lost 0 bases and 4 bases respectively, with 7 bases between them. Per germline, CDR1 PRHDT and CDR2 FYEKMQ (reference sequence). The CDR3 runs to 14 residues. CDR3 DNA sequence: TGTGCCAGCAGCTTAGGTAAGGGAAATCAGCCCCAGCATTTT. The encoded protein is CASSLGKGNQPQHF.

The chain employs TRBV5-1 and TRBJ2-5, with 7 bases matching TRBD1. The V segment lost 0 bases and the J segment 0 bases; nucleotides outside the gene matches: 14. The CDR3 is 19 residues long. Germline V gene sequence: CDR1 SGHRS, CDR2 YFSETQ. This CDR3 reads CASSLESYRTGLHQETQYF. CDR3 DNA: TGCGCCAGCAGCTTGGAGTCTTATAGGACAGGCCTCCACCAAGAGACCCAGTACTTC.